This TCR beta chain emerged from a study of blood T cell repertoires in COVID-19 (dated by TCRdb to 2018 to 2020). Turning to the overall study: Samples from collaborators originated in the United States, Italy and Spain and spanned both the acute and convalescent phases of COVID-19. The prospective study material was composed of cDNA or gDNA derived from T cells, B-cell-depleted T cells, or PBMCs. The dataset comprised deeply sampled blood TCRbeta repertoires from subjects exposed to, actively infected with, or recovered from COVID-19. A freely available public database, intended as a resource for researchers studying the immune response to SARS-CoV-2, is where the repertoires were released. The samples were drawn from two sources: the first 160 participants of the ongoing ImmuneRACE study, and some 1,300 subjects contributed by 6 global collaborators. Sample metadata almost always included a de-identified subject ID, COVID-19 status, age in years and sex. Where available, HLA class I and class II types were taken from metadata supplied by the sample provider and were not determined by assay-based typing.

Participants in the prospective study were enrolled through a virtual design, were aged about 18 to 100 years, and lived in 24 United States geographic areas. Cohort assignment in the prospective study relied on participant-reported clinical history from a screening survey and a study questionnaire. For ImmuneRACE Cohort 3, a participant was defined as recovered based on two consecutive negative NP/OP PCR tests, clearance by a healthcare professional, or resolution of symptoms. In the prospective study, mobile phlebotomists collected whole blood, serum and a nasopharyngeal or oropharyngeal swab from each participant. Over a 2-month period, participants in the prospective study had the option of providing additional blood draws and questionnaires. Prospective study blood samples were shipped either frozen or at room temperature before DNA extraction. V drops 6 bases and J drops 2 bases, leaving 14 bases in between. The CDR1 and CDR2 encoded by the germline V gene are SGHNT and YENEEA. CDR3 length: 15 amino acids, cysteine to phenylalanine. Only the CDR3 DNA is retained, 45 bases long and in frame from the first base.

General study outcomes and caveats: Clinical and demographic metadata were provided uncurated, with the amount varying by source and participant.

As for this clone: Its specific antigen is unknown. No quality values exist for individual bases; no much larger clone is one base distant.

The immunoSEQ Assay, a bias-controlled multiplex PCR, was used to amplify TCRbeta CDR3 regions from genomic DNA. As for how the authors treated the data: Nucleated cell counts per sample were estimated from amplification of reference gene primers within the assay. To quantify the absolute abundance of each unique TCRbeta CDR3 rearrangement, sequence reads were collapsed and filtered. For each sample, productive Simpson clonality was calculated by taking the square root of Simpson's diversity index across productive rearrangements. In TCRdb, the immuneACCESS table is reduced to in-frame sequences with V and J assigned. These tables do not hold every clone; where another copy was compared, an unresolved V gene accounts for under half, and the others remain unexplained. V and J calls and clone size are given by that table; D and trimming were obtained from the DNA. The sample table holds roughly 330,000 clones, of which about 87% were seen once. The leading ten clones occupy less than 6% of the sample.

Recombination linked TRBV11-3 to TRBJ2-1; a tentative D match to TRBD1 spans 7 bases. This sequence was found in a woman younger than 45 who had recovered from COVID-19. Sequencing used PBMCs or T cells enriched from blood (not recorded which). The CDR3 loop reads CASSSQGGAYNEQFF. The DNA sequence is as follows: TGTGCCAGCAGTTCTCAGGGGGGAGCCTACAATGAGCAGTTCTTC.